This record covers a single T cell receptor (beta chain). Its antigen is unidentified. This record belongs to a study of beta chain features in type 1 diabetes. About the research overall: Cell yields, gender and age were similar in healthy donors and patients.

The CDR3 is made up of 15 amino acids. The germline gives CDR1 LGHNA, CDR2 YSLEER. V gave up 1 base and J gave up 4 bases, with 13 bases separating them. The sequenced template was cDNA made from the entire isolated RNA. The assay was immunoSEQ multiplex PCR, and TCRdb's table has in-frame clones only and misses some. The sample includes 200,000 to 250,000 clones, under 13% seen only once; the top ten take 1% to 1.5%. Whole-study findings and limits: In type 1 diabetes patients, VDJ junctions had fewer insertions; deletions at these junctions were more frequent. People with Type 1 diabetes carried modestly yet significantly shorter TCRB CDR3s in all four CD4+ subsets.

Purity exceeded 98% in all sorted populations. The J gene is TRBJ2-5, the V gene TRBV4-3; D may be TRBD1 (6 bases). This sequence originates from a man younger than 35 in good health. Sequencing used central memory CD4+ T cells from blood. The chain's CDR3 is CASSQGSGRGETQYF. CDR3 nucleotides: TGCGCCAGCAGCCAAGGATCCGGCAGGGGAGAGACCCAGTACTTC.